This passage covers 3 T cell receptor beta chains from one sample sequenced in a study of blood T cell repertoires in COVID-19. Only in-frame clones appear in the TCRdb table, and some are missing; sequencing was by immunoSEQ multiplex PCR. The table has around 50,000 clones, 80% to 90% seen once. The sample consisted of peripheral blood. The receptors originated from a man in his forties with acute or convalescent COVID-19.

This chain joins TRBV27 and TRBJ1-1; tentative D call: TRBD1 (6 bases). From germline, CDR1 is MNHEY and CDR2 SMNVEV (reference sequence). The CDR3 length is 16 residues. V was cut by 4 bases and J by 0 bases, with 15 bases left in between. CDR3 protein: CASSSQKNRVNTEAFF. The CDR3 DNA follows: TGTGCCAGCAGTTCACAAAAAAACAGGGTGAACACTGAAGCTTTCTTT.

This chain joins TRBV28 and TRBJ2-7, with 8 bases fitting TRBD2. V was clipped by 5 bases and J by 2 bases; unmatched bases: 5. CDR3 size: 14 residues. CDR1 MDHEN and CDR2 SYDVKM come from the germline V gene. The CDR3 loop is CASSRSGGTYEQYF. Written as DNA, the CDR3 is TGTGCCAGCAGTAGAAGCGGGGGCACCTACGAGCAGTACTTC.

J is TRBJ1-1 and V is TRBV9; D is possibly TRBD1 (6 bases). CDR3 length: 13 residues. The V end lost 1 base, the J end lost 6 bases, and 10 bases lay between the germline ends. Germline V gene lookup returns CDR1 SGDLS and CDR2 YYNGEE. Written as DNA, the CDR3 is TGTGCCAGCAGCGTAACAGGGAATTCTGAAGCTTTCTTT. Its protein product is CASSVTGNSEAFF. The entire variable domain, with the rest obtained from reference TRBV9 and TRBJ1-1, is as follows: DSGVTQTPKHLITATGQRVTLRCSPRSGDLSVYWYQQSLDQGLQFLIQYYNGEERAKGNILERFSAQQFPDLHSELNLSSLELGDSALYFCASSVTGNSEAFFGQGTRLTVV.